This entry concerns a single T cell receptor beta chain. Its antigen has not been determined. No much larger clonotype is one base removed from it; base qualities were not supplied. The immunoSEQ Assay was used to sequence TCR beta CDR3 regions from DNA. In the paper's pipeline: T cell density was computed as TCR beta template counts normalized to usable DNA estimated by amplifying housekeeping genes. Richness was estimated with the preseqR package, extrapolating to 400,000 templates for PBMC samples and 120,000 templates for tissue samples. Clonality was defined by subtracting Pielou's evenness from one. Tissue-enriched TCRs were identified through differential abundance testing performed on productive amino-acid clonotypes, with a minimum total count of 5 and an alpha of 0.1. Repertoire overlap between compartments was quantified with the Jaccard Index and Morisita Overlap Index. TCR beta CDR3s were clustered by GLIPH together with public tetramer-defined viral CDR3s, and at least three viral sequences plus V-gene enrichment were required for viral motifs. TCRdb mirrors the immuneACCESS table, restricted to in-frame sequences. Some clones are absent from its copies; in checked studies, under half trace to an unresolved V gene, and the reason for the others is unknown. The DNA gave D and trimming, while V, J and clone size come from that table. This sample has around 26,000 clones in its table, and less than 95% of those were observed once. The ten largest clones represent over 3.5% of the sample.

This sample is part of a study of T cells in localized non-small cell lung cancer (TCRdb year 2020). Describing the broader study: The study analyzed T cell repertoires of a few hundred early-stage NSCLC patients, comparing tumors and uninvolved tumor-adjacent lungs. All 230 or so NSCLC patients in the cohort were treatment-naive and had localized lung tumors that were resected. A mean age of around 66 years was recorded for the NSCLC patients, of whom 120 to 150 were male and around 100 were female. Overall results and qualifications from the work: Because multi-region sequencing of the tumors was not done, intratumor heterogeneity could not be ruled out. Longer overall survival was associated with higher T cell density in blood, whereas shorter survival was associated with higher clonality in adjacent lung. Because the study design was exploratory, TCR variables were selected using unadjusted p-values without false-discovery rate correction. A median of 57 of the top 100 tumor clones turned up in the paired uninvolved adjacent lung, and fewer than 35 of those clones also ranked among the top 100 of that same adjacent lung. Uninvolved tumor-adjacent lung showed the highest T cell clonality, higher than tumor, which suggests more focused antigenic responses in the uninvolved tumor-adjacent lung.

At diagnosis, tumor, uninvolved tumor-adjacent lung and peripheral blood were collected and then preserved as a mix of FFPE and fresh-frozen material. For TCR repertoire profiling, the blood samples were analyzed as peripheral blood mononuclear cells. From cysteine to phenylalanine, the CDR3 is 14 amino acids long. The sequence is cut down to CDR3 DNA, 42 bases in frame from base 1. The germline V and J ends show losses of 5 bases and 0 bases respectively, and no gene match explains 4 bases of the junction. CDR1 KGHSH and CDR2 LQKENI were looked up in the germline V gene. This clonotype originated in a female donor of 60 years or more with stage II squamous cell lung carcinoma. The sequencing used peripheral blood, collected before any cancer treatment. Recombination linked TRBV18 to TRBJ2-7; 7 bases in the middle match TRBD1. The CDR3 here reads CASSWDSSSYEQYF. The nucleotide sequence is given as TGTGCCAGCTCATGGGACAGTAGCTCCTACGAGCAGTACTTC.